The 19 T cell receptor beta chains presented below share a single source sample, sequenced in a study of T cell responses to AZD1222 COVID-19 vaccine. This table comes from immunoSEQ multiplex PCR, and its TCRdb copy is limited to in-frame clones, with some not included. The sample consists of about 84,000 clones, about 85% of them appearing once. The source was peripheral blood, collected on day 0 of AZD1222 vaccination. These receptors originate from an adult in good health.

This clone was seen a few times. The junction and the germline gene differ at one end; a read error may be behind it. The chain links TRBV5-8 to TRBJ2-7; TRBD1 matches 9 bases. Germline lookup yields CDR1 SGHTS and CDR2 YDEGEE. CDR3 length: 18 residues. The CDR3 is CASSLMVLGTGTLYERYF. As DNA, the CDR3 is TGTGCCAGCAGCTTAATGGTCTTGGGGACAGGGACTCTCTACGAGCGGTACTTC. The complete variable domain, with remaining parts taken from reference TRBV5-8 and TRBJ2-7, reads EAGVTQSPTHLIKTRGQQATLRCSPISGHTSVYWYQQALGLGLQFLLWYDEGEERNRGNFPPRFSGRQFPNYSSELNVNALELEDSALYLCASSLMVLGTGTLYERYFGPGTRLTVT.

This clone came up a few times. The V gene is TRBV6-6, the J gene TRBJ1-5; 9 bases align to TRBD1. The germline CDR1 and CDR2 sequences are MNHNY and SVGAGI (reference sequence). V lost 9 bases to trimming and J lost 2 bases; unmatched junction nucleotides: 11. The CDR3 contains 16 residues. The CDR3 protein is CASSLGTGGGNQPQHF. CDR3 nucleotides: TGTGCCAGTTCTCTGGGAACAGGGGGCGGCAATCAGCCCCAGCATTTT.

This clone has just a few counts. The V call is TRBV6-5, the J call TRBJ1-5; D not certain. Germline CDR1 is MNHEY and CDR2 is SVGAGI. Trimming removed 6 bases at V and 3 bases at J, with 12 bases between. The CDR3 is made up of 14 amino acids. The chain's CDR3 is CASSYNSFNQPQHF. The CDR3 nucleotides are TGTGCCAGCAGCTACAACAGCTTCAATCAGCCCCAGCATTTT.

The chain recombines TRBV10-3 with TRBJ2-6; D gene uncertain. From germline, CDR1 is ENHRY and CDR2 SYGVKD. This CDR3 has 14 amino acids. Trimming cost V 6 bases and J 0 bases, with 6 bases left between them. As DNA, the CDR3 is TGTGCCATCAGAGTGAGCTCTGGGGCCAACGTCCTGACTTTC. It translates to CAIRVSSGANVLTF.

The CDR3 DNA sequence: TGTGCCAGCTCACCGCTTAGCTCCTACAATGAGCAGTTCTTC. This gives the protein CASSPLSSYNEQFF. The rearrangement joins TRBV18 to TRBJ2-1; D call uncertain. This CDR3 region has 14 residues. Trimming took off 3 bases at V and 0 bases at J, with 6 bases between the two ends. CDR1 is KGHSH and CDR2 is LQKENI in the germline V gene.

This clone was counted once. V usage is TRBV3-1 (or the pseudogene TRBV3-2) and J usage is TRBJ2-7; TRBD2 might be the D (6 bases). The CDR3 is 14 residues long. V gave up 3 bases and J gave up 0 bases, with 9 bases separating them. Germline CDR1 LGHDT, CDR2 YNNKEL (reference sequence). Written as DNA, the CDR3 is TGTGCCAGCAGCCAGGACGGGAGCTCCTACGAGCAGTACTTC. This gives the protein CASSQDGSSYEQYF.

V usage is TRBV5-1 and J usage is TRBJ1-1; D ambiguous. The CDR3 is 13 residues long. From germline, CDR1 is SGHRS and CDR2 YFSETQ. V dropped 1 base and J dropped 1 base, with 5 bases sitting between them. The CDR3 region has the DNA TGCGCCAGCAGCTTGTACTCGAACACTGAAGCTTTCTTT. Protein sequence: CASSLYSNTEAFF. Full variable domain (outside the CDR3, taken from reference TRBV5-1 and TRBJ1-1): KAGVTQTPRYLIKTRGQQVTLSCSPISGHRSVSWYQQTPGQGLQFLFEYFSETQRNKGNFPGRFSGRQFSNSRSEMNVSTLELGDSALYLCASSLYSNTEAFFGQGTRLTVV.

V is TRBV7-9 and J is TRBJ1-1; 7 nucleotides align to TRBD1. Trimming removed 3 bases from V and 1 base from J; junction bases left unmatched: 2. Germline CDR1 and CDR2: SEHNR and FQNEAQ (reference sequence). There are 14 residues in the CDR3. The CDR3 spells CASSLRTGNTEAFF. As DNA, the CDR3 is TGTGCCAGCAGCTTGAGGACAGGGAACACTGAAGCTTTCTTT.

This clone has a single count. The rearrangement links TRBV15 to TRBJ2-5; D is undetermined. The CDR3 is 14 amino acids. V shed 0 bases and J shed 4 bases, with 9 bases lying between them. Germline loops: CDR1 LNHNV, CDR2 YYDKDF (reference sequence). The DNA for the CDR3 is TGTGCCACCAGCAGAGAGGGCGTTCGAGAGACCCAGTACTTC. Residues: CATSREGVRETQYF.

The V gene is TRBV18, the J gene TRBJ2-1; 9 nucleotides match TRBD2. Germline V gene data show CDR1 as KGHSH and CDR2 as LQKENI. The junction had 5 bases not matched to a gene; V was cut back by 1 base and J by 7 bases. The CDR3 is made up of 15 amino acids. The CDR3 DNA sequence: TGTGCCAGCTCACCACTTAGCGGGAGTTGGAATGAGCAGTTCTTC. Translating it yields CASSPLSGSWNEQFF.

The rearrangement uses TRBV7-6 and TRBJ2-6; TRBD2 is a possible D gene (6 bases). The ends were cut back, 5 bases at V and 0 bases at J, with 14 bases in the middle. The CDR3 has 17 amino acids. Germline CDR1 and CDR2: SGHVS and FNYEAQ. The CDR3 region is CASSPIEAGSGANVLTF. In nucleotides, the CDR3 is TGTGCCAGCAGCCCCATAGAAGCGGGCTCTGGGGCCAACGTCCTGACTTTC.

The gene calls are TRBV29-1 and TRBJ2-1; 9 bases map to TRBD2. The CDR3 extends over 13 amino acids. The germline gives CDR1 SQVTM, CDR2 ANQGSEA. The CDR3 here is CRGGGRAYNEQFF. The CDR3 DNA reads as TGCAGGGGTGGCGGGAGGGCATACAATGAGCAGTTCTTC.

This chain joins TRBV11-1 and TRBJ2-7, with TRBD1 identical over 10 bases. Germline CDR1 is SGHAT and CDR2 is FQDESV (reference sequence). The CDR3 is made up of 15 amino acids. The trim removed 5 bases at V and 4 bases at J, leaving 8 bases unmatched. CDR3 residues: CASSRRQGQGYEQYF. CDR3 bases: TGTGCCAGCAGCCGCCGCCAGGGACAGGGGTACGAGCAGTACTTC.

The rearrangement uses TRBV5-1 and TRBJ2-5; TRBD1 matches 7 bases. CDR3 length: 15 residues. With 4 bases clipped from V and 0 bases from J, the junction kept 6 bases outside the gene matches. Germline V gives CDR1 SGHRS, CDR2 YFSETQ. The CDR3 nucleotides are TGCGCCAGCAGCAAACAGACAGGGAACCAAGAGACCCAGTACTTC. This translates into CASSKQTGNQETQYF.

The rearrangement uses TRBV2 and TRBJ1-5; D is unclear. The CDR3 extends over 17 amino acids. Deletions cut 0 bases from V and 0 bases from J, with 12 bases between. Germline V gene lookup returns CDR1 SNHLY and CDR2 FYNNEI. Here the CDR3 DNA reads TGTGCCAGCAGTGAAGCGCTAGGCCTATATAGCAATCAGCCCCAGCATTTT. Its translation: CASSEALGLYSNQPQHF.

This clone was observed once. This rearrangement joins TRBV19 to TRBJ2-1, with a tentative D call TRBD2 (6 bases). CDR3 size: 15 residues. The V and J ends lost 5 bases and 8 bases respectively, with 19 bases between them. Germline V CDR1 and CDR2: LNHDA, SQIVND (reference sequence). CDR3 in DNA: TGTGCCAGTAGTGTGGGACTGGCCGGCAGGGATGAGCAGTTCTTC. It encodes CASSVGLAGRDEQFF.

The J gene is TRBJ1-2, the V gene TRBV19, with D tentatively TRBD1 (5 bases). The CDR3 runs 15 residues. CDR1 and CDR2 (germline): LNHDA, SQIVND (reference sequence). V was shortened by 4 bases and J by 4 bases, with 16 bases between the two germline ends. CDR3 region: CASSSHYRSFYGYTF. CDR3 DNA: TGTGCCAGTAGTAGCCACTACAGGAGCTTCTATGGCTACACCTTC. The complete variable domain, with remaining parts taken from reference TRBV19 and TRBJ1-2, reads DGGITQSPKYLFRKEGQNVTLSCEQNLNHDAMYWYRQDPGQGLRLIYYSQIVNDFQKGDIAEGYSVSREKKESFPLTVTSAQKNPTAFYLCASSSHYRSFYGYTFGSGTRLTVV.

The chain joins TRBV19 to TRBJ2-7, with 8 nucleotides matching TRBD1. Germline assignment: CDR1 LNHDA and CDR2 SQIVND (reference sequence). The CDR3 sequence is 15 residues long. The V and J ends lost 5 bases and 2 bases, in that order; junction bases with no gene match: 8. The CDR3, as DNA: TGTGCCAGTAGTCCCCGGGACAGGACCACCTACGAGCAGTACTTC. Residues: CASSPRDRTTYEQYF.

This rearrangement joins TRBV29-1 to TRBJ1-4; 8 nucleotides line up with TRBD1. CDR1 SQVTM and CDR2 ANQGSEA come from the germline V gene. Trimming cost V 2 bases and J 0 bases; bases outside gene matches: 5. The CDR3 contains 16 residues. The CDR3: CSVERYRGATNEKLFF. Here the CDR3 DNA reads TGCAGCGTTGAACGGTACAGGGGGGCAACTAATGAAAAACTGTTTTTT.